This TCR beta chain was sequenced during a study of cytomegalovirus exposure and HLA in healthy donors (dated by TCRdb to 2015 to 2018). About the full investigation: An earlier analysis of approximately 590 of the donors reported about 290 Gb of sequence data and 120 million or so unique TCR beta sequences from 150 million to 200 million T cells. In addition to the first cohort of 500 to 850 subjects, a separate validation cohort of approximately 130 different subjects was used. On average, 235,054 unique TCR beta nucleotide sequences were sequenced per donor among 350 to 400 genotyped donors of the cohort, with 15% to 20% of those sequences being non-productive. Of the roughly 400 genotyped donors, approximately 82% fell in the genetic ancestry cluster associated with self-reported Caucasian donors. The study used immunosequencing to profile the T cell repertoires of some 600 subjects and linked those repertoires to cytomegalovirus serostatus. The study aimed to test whether cataloging public T cell receptors could reveal signatures of past pathogen exposure. Typing coverage varied by locus: roughly 620-630 donors for A, B, C, DRB1 and DQB1; approximately 500 for DQA1; over 600 for DPA1; under 490 for DPB1. Roughly 5 DR-DQ haplotypes were handled as single units for association and clustering, since linkage in the cohort was strong. Alongside the repertoire data, information on donor age, sex, ethnicity and CMV serostatus was compiled. An early release that covered about 600 HLA-typed donors contained about 290 gigabases of sequencing data and tens of millions of unique TCR sequences. HLA typing covered class I and class II loci at four-digit resolution. High-throughput TCR immunosequencing, statistical association of individual TCRs with disease status, and machine learning were combined to predict cytomegalovirus infection status. Genome-wide SNP genotypes for about three fifths of the roughly 700 donors were used in a later genetic analysis, which treated that subset as a discovery cohort. Every repertoire in the discovery cohort had been generated on one and the same sequencing platform. In the later analysis, no new phenotypic data were used to find candidate immune exposures; instead, reliance was placed on TCR beta sequences and their occurrence across donors. To decide whether each TCR beta V gene segment behaved as functional or pseudogenic, an earlier analysis of some 600 of the donors relied on high-throughput TCR beta sequencing. A later analysis re-examined previously published TCR beta repertoires from 500 to 700 donors and added high-resolution HLA genotyping to investigate patterns of TCR occurrence.

The CDR3, from cysteine to phenylalanine, totals 14 residues. The DNA shown is the 42-base CDR3, in frame from base 1. Per the germline V gene (reference sequence), LNHNV is the CDR1 and YYDKDF is the CDR2. V is pared back by 5 bases and J by 0 bases, with 9 bases lying between the germline termini. The research as a whole found: Several of the top co-occurrence clusters appeared to be linked to parvovirus B19, influenza, CMV and Epstein-Barr virus, according to a later analysis. The presence/absence analyses assumed that sequencing depth was roughly uniform across donors, and that assumption may not be true. Cytomegalovirus status was reported to be diagnosed by the classifier with high specificity and sensitivity in both the original and validation cohorts. In the study, around 150 TCR beta chains were listed as associated with cytomegalovirus. A later genetic analysis reported fewer N-insertions in productive TCRs among donors in an Asian-associated ancestry cluster than the roughly 700-donor mean. Because counts were too low, roughly 16 rarely observed V segments, including chromosome 9 orphons, were left out of the earlier analysis of 500 to 650 of the donors. Some IMGT-functional V segments, including TRBV6-2 and TRBV6-3, could not be distinguished by the 87-base-pair reads and were therefore excluded. This cohort had only TCR beta chains sequenced, and the lack of alpha or paired-chain data limited which features could be detected. A few of the identified cytomegalovirus-associated TCR beta chains were confirmed in vitro to be specific for cytomegalovirus antigens. When HLA alleles, especially DR and DQ, strongly co-occurred, TCR associations were difficult to assign to individual alleles. In a later analysis, the rate of TCR association differed among HLA loci, with DRB1 alleles having the most associated TCRs and HLA-C alleles having the fewest. An earlier analysis of 587 of the donors showed that most TCR beta V segments appeared in productive rearrangements either about 87% or about 30% of the time, which broadly matched IMGT annotations. HLA typing was unavailable for some donors at each locus, so association tests used only the typed subset. In a later analysis, most CMV-associated TCR beta chains were found to appear HLA-restricted, with HLA associations seemingly driven largely by CMV exposure. In a later genetic analysis, a missense DCLRE1C variant was associated with V-gene and J-gene trimming of TCR beta chains, and the association was replicated in an independent cohort. In a later analysis, some 18,000 TCR beta sequences were associated with specific HLA alleles at a false discovery rate of 0.05. A further reported finding was that TCR beta sequences accurately predicted the HLA-A and HLA-B alleles for most subjects in the first cohort. Immune exposure information for the cohort was limited to CMV serostatus. The authors suggested that the approach could potentially be generalized to other disease states and immunological phenotypes. Correlated functional status among segregating V segments might be attributable to linkage disequilibrium, but an unknown experimental factor could not be ruled out. Most TCR sequences were seen in very few donors, while some public TCRs were found in many individuals. A group of highly shared sequence variants was considered likely to be a technical artifact of the sequencing pipeline. A later analysis found that HLA-associated TCR beta chains were more clonally expanded and had lower generation probabilities than equally common non-associated chains.

The cohort was made up of roughly 670 healthy bone marrow donors. At the time of sampling, every cohort member was nominally healthy, though immune exposures that went unrecorded were likely present. The donor tested CMV seronegative and was one of the 352 seronegative cohort members. A peripheral blood sample was provided by each donor, and peripheral blood mononuclear cells were used for TCR beta sequencing. Genomic DNA was extracted from the blood cell samples with the Qiagen DNeasy Blood Extraction Kit. Libraries were built with the immunoSEQ multiplex PCR assay. The multiplex PCR relied on a mix of 60 forward primers for TCR Vbeta segments and 13 reverse primers for TCR Jbeta segments. Amplification of the CDR3 region of rearranged TCR beta genes was performed with a multiplex PCR assay on genomic DNA. Amplified TCR beta libraries were sequenced as 87-base-pair reads on the Illumina HiSeq System. Concerning the study's data processing: Across the 640 or so repertoires, a later analysis counted tens of millions of unique TCR beta chains, around 11 million of which were shared by at least two donors. A nearest-neighbor algorithm error-corrected the raw reads and collapsed the reads into unique sequences, merging closely related sequences to remove PCR and sequencing errors. Alignment of CDR3 sequences to IMGT reference sequences was used to assign V, D and J gene segments. For a sequence to be retained, at least a six-nucleotide match to both a V gene segment and a J gene segment was required. A rearrangement was called productive if the CDR3 had no stop codons and remained in frame with V and J, and every other rearrangement was called non-productive. Following IMGT convention, CDR3 was defined as the stretch from the second conserved V-encoded cysteine up to the conserved J-encoded phenylalanine. The earlier analysis of a few hundred of the donors excluded sequences that lacked an unambiguous match to a single V gene segment. In an earlier analysis of more than 500 of the donors, a V segment was called functional when productive rearrangements were above 56.7%, and segregating when the standard deviation between donors exceeded 5%. To diagnose cytomegalovirus status from the catalog of TCR beta chain sequences, a statistical classification framework was built. V and J gene assignment, in a later analysis, came from comparing TCR nucleotide sequences with IMGT/GENE-DB human TR gene sequences. The TCRdist pipeline was used in a later analysis to assign CDR3 sequences and most-parsimonious VDJ recombination scenarios. In a later analysis, each TCR beta chain was defined by its CDR3 amino acid sequence together with its V-gene family, and reads lacking a unique V-gene family were excluded. A later analysis removed nearly 600 highly shared, low-generation-probability nucleotide sequences to deal with suspected cross-contamination and a sequencing artifact. For each public chain, a later analysis derived a clonal expansion index from normalized ranks of inferred template counts within each repertoire. Generation probabilities in a later analysis came from a VDJ recombination model fitted to out-of-frame rearrangements, and those results were checked against IGoR. A later analysis scored TCR-TCR, TCR-HLA and TCR-CMV co-occurrence with hypergeometric tests, applying a repertoire-size bias correction to TCR pairs. In a later analysis, false discovery rates were estimated by permuting HLA or CMV assignments 20 times. In a later analysis, co-occurring TCRs were grouped using DBSCAN, with TCRdist sequence similarity added in when clustering inside HLA-allele-positive subsets. Repertoires with fewer than 30,000 or more than 120,000 public chains, plus five repertoires with anomalous nucleotide sharing, were excluded from co-occurrence clustering. This is the immuneACCESS table as TCRdb keeps it, with only in-frame sequences that have V and J called. A part of the clones is gone; compared with another copy, unresolved V genes explain less than half, and the rest is unexplained. V, J and clone size derive from that table, while D and trimming were established from the DNA sequence. Recorded for this sample are about 190,000 clones; 80% to 85% of them occurred a single time. The top ten clonotypes cover approximately 0.26% of the sample.

Turning to this clone: Its antigen is currently not known. No per-base quality is available; no much larger clone lies one base away.

This sequence was found in a boy between 10 and 17 years old in good health and CMV-seronegative. Sequenced: PBMCs. This sequence uses TRBV15 and TRBJ2-3; the D gene is perhaps TRBD2, on 5 matching bases. The DNA is as follows: TGTGCCACCAGCGTCGGGGATAGCACAGATACGCAGTATTTT. This encodes CATSVGDSTDTQYF.